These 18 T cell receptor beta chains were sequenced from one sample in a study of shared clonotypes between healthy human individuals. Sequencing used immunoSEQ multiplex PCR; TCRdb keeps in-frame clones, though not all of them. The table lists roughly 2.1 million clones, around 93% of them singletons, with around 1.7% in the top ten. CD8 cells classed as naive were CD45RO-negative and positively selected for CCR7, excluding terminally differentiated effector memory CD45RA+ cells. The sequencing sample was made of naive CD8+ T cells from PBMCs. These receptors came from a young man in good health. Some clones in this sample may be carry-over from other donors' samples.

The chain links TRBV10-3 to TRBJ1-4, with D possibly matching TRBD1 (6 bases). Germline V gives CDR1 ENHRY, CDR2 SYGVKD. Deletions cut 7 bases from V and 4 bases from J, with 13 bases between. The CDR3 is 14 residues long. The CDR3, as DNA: TGTGCCATCAAAACGGACAGAGATAATGAAAAACTGTTTTTT. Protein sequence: CAIKTDRDNEKLFF.

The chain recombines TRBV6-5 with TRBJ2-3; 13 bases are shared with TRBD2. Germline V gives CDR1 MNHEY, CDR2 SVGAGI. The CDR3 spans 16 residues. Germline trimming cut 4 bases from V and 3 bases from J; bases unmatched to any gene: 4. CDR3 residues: CASSSGLAGETDTQYF. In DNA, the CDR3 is TGTGCCAGCAGTTCTGGACTAGCGGGAGAAACAGATACGCAGTATTTT.

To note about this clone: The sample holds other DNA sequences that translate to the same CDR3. CDR3 DNA: TGTGCCAGCAGCTTGGGGACAGGCTACGAGCAGTACTTC. Translated, it gives CASSLGTGYEQYF. The gene calls are TRBV7-9 and TRBJ2-7, with TRBD1 matching 8 bases. Germline CDR1 and CDR2: SEHNR and FQNEAQ (reference sequence). With V trimmed by 3 bases and J by 3 bases, 1 base remained unmatched. The CDR3 length is 13 residues.

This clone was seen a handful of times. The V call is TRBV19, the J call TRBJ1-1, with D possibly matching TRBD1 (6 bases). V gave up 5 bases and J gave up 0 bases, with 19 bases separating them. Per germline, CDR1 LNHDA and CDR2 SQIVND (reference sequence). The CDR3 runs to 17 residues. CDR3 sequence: CASSQDREGVMNTEAFF. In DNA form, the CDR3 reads TGTGCCAGTAGTCAGGACAGAGAGGGAGTAATGAACACTGAAGCTTTCTTT.

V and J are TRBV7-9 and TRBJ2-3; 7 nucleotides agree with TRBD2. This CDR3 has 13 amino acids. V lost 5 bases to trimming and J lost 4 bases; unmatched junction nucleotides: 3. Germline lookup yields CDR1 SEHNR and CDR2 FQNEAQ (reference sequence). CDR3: CASSAREADTQYF. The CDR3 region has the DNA TGTGCCAGCAGCGCCCGGGAGGCAGATACGCAGTATTTT.

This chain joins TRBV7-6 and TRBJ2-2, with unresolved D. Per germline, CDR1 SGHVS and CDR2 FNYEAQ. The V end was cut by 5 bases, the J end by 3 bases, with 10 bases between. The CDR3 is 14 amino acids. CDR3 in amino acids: CASSPRAYTGELFF. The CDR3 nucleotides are TGTGCCAGCAGCCCCCGGGCCTACACCGGGGAGCTGTTTTTT.

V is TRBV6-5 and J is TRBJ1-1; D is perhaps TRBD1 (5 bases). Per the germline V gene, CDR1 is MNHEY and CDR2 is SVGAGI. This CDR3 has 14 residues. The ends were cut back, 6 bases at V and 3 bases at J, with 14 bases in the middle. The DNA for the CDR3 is TGTGCCAGCAGGGGGACGACACCCGACACTGAAGCTTTCTTT. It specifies CASRGTTPDTEAFF.

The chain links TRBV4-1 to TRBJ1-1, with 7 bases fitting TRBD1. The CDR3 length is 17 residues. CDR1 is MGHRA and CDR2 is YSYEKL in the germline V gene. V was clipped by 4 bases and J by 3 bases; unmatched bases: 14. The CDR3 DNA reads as TGCGCCAGCAGCCTCCGACAGGGTGGTACCATGGACACTGAAGCTTTCTTT. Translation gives CASSLRQGGTMDTEAFF.

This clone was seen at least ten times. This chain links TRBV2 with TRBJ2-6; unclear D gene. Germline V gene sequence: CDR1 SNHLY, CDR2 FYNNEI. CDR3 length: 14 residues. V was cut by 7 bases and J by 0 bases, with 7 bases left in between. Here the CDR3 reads CASTDYSGANVLTF. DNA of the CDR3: TGTGCCAGCACAGATTACTCTGGGGCCAACGTCCTGACTTTC.

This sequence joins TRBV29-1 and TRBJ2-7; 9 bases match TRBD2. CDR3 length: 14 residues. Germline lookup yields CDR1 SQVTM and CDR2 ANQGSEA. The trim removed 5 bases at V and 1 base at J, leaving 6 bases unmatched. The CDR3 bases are TGCAGCGTTTTACTAGCGGGCCCTTCCTACGAGCAGTACTTC. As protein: CSVLLAGPSYEQYF.

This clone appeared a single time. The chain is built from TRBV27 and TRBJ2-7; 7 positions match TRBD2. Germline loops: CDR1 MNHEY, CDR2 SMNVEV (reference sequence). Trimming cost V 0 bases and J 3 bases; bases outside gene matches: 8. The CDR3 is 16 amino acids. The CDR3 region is CASSLSGGSSLYEQYF. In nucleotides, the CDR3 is TGTGCCAGCAGTTTATCCGGCGGGAGTTCTCTCTACGAGCAGTACTTC.

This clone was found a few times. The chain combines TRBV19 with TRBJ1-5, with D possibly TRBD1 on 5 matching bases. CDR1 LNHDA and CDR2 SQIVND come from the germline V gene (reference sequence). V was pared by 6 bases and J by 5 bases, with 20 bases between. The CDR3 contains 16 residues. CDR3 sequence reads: CASSTGTMPPHQPQHF. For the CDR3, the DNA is TGTGCCAGTAGCACCGGGACTATGCCTCCCCATCAGCCCCAGCATTTT. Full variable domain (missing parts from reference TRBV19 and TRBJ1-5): DGGITQSPKYLFRKEGQNVTLSCEQNLNHDAMYWYRQDPGQGLRLIYYSQIVNDFQKGDIAEGYSVSREKKESFPLTVTSAQKNPTAFYLCASSTGTMPPHQPQHFGDGTRLSIL.

The CDR3, as DNA: TGTGCCAGCAGCTTACAGAGTTCATATGGCTACACCTTC. It yields the protein CASSLQSSYGYTF. The chain has TRBV5-6 and TRBJ1-2; D is ambiguous. This CDR3 contains 13 residues. V was shortened by 2 bases and J by 5 bases, with 10 bases between the two germline ends. Germline V gives CDR1 SGHDT, CDR2 YYEEEE.

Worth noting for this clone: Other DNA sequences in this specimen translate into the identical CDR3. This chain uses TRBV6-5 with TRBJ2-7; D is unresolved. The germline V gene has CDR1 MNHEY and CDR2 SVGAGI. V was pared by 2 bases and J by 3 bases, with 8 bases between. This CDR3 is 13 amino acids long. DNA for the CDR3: TGTGCCAGCAGTTACAGTCAGCTCTACGAGCAGTACTTC. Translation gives CASSYSQLYEQYF.

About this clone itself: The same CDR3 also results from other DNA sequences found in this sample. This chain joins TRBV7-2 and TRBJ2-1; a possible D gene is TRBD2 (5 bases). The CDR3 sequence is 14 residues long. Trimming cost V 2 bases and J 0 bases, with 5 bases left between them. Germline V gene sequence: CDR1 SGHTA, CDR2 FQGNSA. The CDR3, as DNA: TGTGCCAGCAGCTTACGGGGCTCCTACAATGAGCAGTTCTTC. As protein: CASSLRGSYNEQFF.

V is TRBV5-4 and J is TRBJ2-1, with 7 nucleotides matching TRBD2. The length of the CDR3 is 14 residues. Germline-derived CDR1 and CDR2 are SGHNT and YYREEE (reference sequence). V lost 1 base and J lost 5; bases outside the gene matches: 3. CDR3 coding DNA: TGTGCCAGCAGCTTGAGGCTAGCGGACAATGAGCAGTTCTTC. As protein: CASSLRLADNEQFF. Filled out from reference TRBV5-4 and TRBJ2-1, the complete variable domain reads ETGVTQSPTHLIKTRGQQVTLRCSSQSGHNTVSWYQQALGQGPQFIFQYYREEENGRGNFPPRFSGLQFPNYSSELNVNALELDDSALYLCASSLRLADNEQFFGPGTRLTVL.

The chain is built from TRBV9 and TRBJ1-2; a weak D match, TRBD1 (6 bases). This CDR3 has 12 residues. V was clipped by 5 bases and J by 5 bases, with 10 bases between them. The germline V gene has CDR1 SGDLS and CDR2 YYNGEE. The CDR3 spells CASRQGNYGYTF. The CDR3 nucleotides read TGTGCCAGCAGACAGGGTAATTATGGCTACACCTTC.

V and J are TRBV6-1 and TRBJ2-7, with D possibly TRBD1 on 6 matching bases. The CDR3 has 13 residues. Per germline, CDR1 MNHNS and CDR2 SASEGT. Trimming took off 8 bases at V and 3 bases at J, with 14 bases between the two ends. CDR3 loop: CASRPGASYEQYF. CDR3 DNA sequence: TGTGCCAGCCGACCAGGGGCGAGCTACGAGCAGTACTTC.